These T cell receptor beta chains were read from a single sample in a study of blood T cell repertoires in COVID-19. This table comes from immunoSEQ multiplex PCR, and its TCRdb copy is limited to in-frame clones, with some not included. The data show about 170,000 clones, roughly 90% seen once. The sequencing sample was made of peripheral blood. The source of these receptors is a woman aged 60 to 75 with COVID-19, enrolled during active disease. Both conserved end residues are part of each CDR3. Each record gives: D gene, clone size, V gene, J gene, CDR3 protein, CDR3 DNA. The D gene is left open where the match is weak. Part of the rows lack a size; the others show once, few, many or a class for expanded clones.

-	-	TRBV21-1	TRBJ2-2	CASSKGVAGGNTGELFF	-
TRBD1	-	TRBV29-1	TRBJ2-7	CSVRSNRGAYEQYF	TGCAGCGTTCGGTCTAACAGGGGTGCCTACGAGCAGTACTTC
-	-	TRBV6-5	TRBJ2-4	CASSYAEGTKNIQYF	TGTGCCAGCAGTTACGCGGAGGGGACCAAAAACATTCAGTACTTC
-	-	TRBV28	TRBJ2-7	CAVIGGASGEQYF	TGTGCAGTAATTGGGGGCGCATCAGGCGAGCAGTACTTC
TRBD2	-	TRBV5-4	TRBJ2-7	CASSFGTSGRAGEQYF	TGTGCCAGCAGCTTCGGGACTAGCGGGAGGGCCGGCGAGCAGTACTTC
-	-	TRBV6-5	TRBJ1-2	CASSSPAGTYGYTF	TGTGCCAGCAGTTCTCCCGCGGGTACCTATGGCTACACCTTC
TRBD1	-	TRBV4-3	TRBJ2-1	CASSQRDRGGYNEQFF	TGCGCCAGCAGCCAGCGAGACAGGGGCGGTTACAATGAGCAGTTCTTC
TRBD1	-	TRBV19	TRBJ2-1	CASSKTGGSYNEQFF	TGTGCCAGTAGTAAAACAGGGGGCTCCTACAATGAGCAGTTCTTC
TRBD1	-	TRBV30	TRBJ1-2	CAWSTVRDRLLRGYTF	TGTGCCTGGAGTACGGTAAGGGACAGACTCCTTCGTGGCTACACCTTC
-	-	TRBV5-4	TRBJ1-4	CASSLELGDEKLFF	TGTGCCAGCAGCTTGGAATTAGGAGACGAAAAACTGTTTTTT
-	-	TRBV6-4	TRBJ1-1	CASSDSTSGNTEAFF	TGTGCCAGCAGTGACTCGACCTCAGGGAACACTGAAGCTTTCTTT
-	-	TRBV7-2	TRBJ2-7	CASSLLRVSYEQYF	TGTGCCAGCAGCTTATTACGAGTCTCCTACGAGCAGTACTTC
-	-	TRBV7-9	TRBJ2-1	CASTPPGSYNEQFF	TGTGCCAGCACCCCGCCAGGCTCCTACAATGAGCAGTTCTTC
TRBD1	-	TRBV5-5	TRBJ1-2	CASSWNLDRGYYGYTF	TGTGCCAGCAGCTGGAACCTGGACAGGGGGTACTATGGCTACACCTTC
-	-	TRBV12-3/TRBV12-4	TRBJ1-3	CASSLQGNTIYF	TGTGCCAGCAGTCTCCAGGGAAACACCATATATTTT
-	-	TRBV12-3/TRBV12-4	TRBJ1-2	CASSLQNYGYTF	TGTGCCAGCAGTCTCCAGAACTATGGCTACACCTTC
TRBD2	-	TRBV7-2	TRBJ2-6	CASSLYLAGAGGANVLTF	TGTGCCAGCAGCTTATATCTAGCGGGAGCGGGTGGGGCCAACGTCCTGACTTTC
TRBD2	-	TRBV6-6	TRBJ2-3	CASSYSLAGGTDTQYF	TGTGCCAGCAGTTACTCTCTAGCGGGAGGCACAGATACGCAGTATTTT
-	-	TRBV6-5	TRBJ2-1	CASNGGSSYNEQFF	TGTGCCAGCAATGGGGGGAGCTCCTACAATGAGCAGTTCTTC
TRBD1	-	TRBV4-3	TRBJ1-2	CASSQGQGGYGYTF	TGCGCCAGCAGCCAGGGACAGGGCGGCTATGGCTACACCTTC
TRBD1	-	TRBV7-2	TRBJ1-1	CASSLQGMGTEAFF	TGTGCCAGCAGCCTACAGGGGATGGGGACTGAAGCTTTCTTT
-	few	TRBV7-2	TRBJ2-7	CASSPQGGPYEQYF	TGTGCCAGCAGCCCGCAGGGGGGCCCCTACGAGCAGTACTTC
-	-	TRBV5-1	TRBJ1-3	CASSNGGAGNTIYF	TGCGCCAGCAGCAACGGAGGGGCTGGAAACACCATATATTTT
TRBD2	-	TRBV18	TRBJ2-1	CASSPASGRAENEQFF	TGTGCCAGCTCACCAGCAAGCGGGAGGGCGGAGAATGAGCAGTTCTTC
-	few	TRBV5-1	TRBJ1-2	CASRAPTGGYTF	TGCGCCAGCAGGGCGCCGACAGGTGGCTACACCTTC
TRBD2	once	TRBV4-2	TRBJ2-7	CASSQGTRPSGSPNEQYF	TGTGCCAGCAGCCAAGGCACCCGGCCCAGCGGGAGTCCCAACGAGCAGTACTTC
-	-	TRBV9	TRBJ2-1	CASSGRHSNEQFF	TGTGCCAGCAGCGGACGACACAGCAATGAGCAGTTCTTC
-	-	TRBV6-1	TRBJ1-1	CASSEWFGEGTEAFF	TGTGCCAGCAGTGAATGGTTTGGGGAGGGGACTGAAGCTTTCTTT
TRBD2	-	TRBV6-1	TRBJ2-3	CASSEGLASTDTQYF	TGTGCCAGCAGTGAAGGACTAGCTAGCACAGATACGCAGTATTTT
-	-	TRBV10-2	TRBJ2-2	CASSESGYRVGELFF	TGCGCCAGCAGTGAGTCAGGCTACCGGGTCGGGGAGCTGTTTTTT
TRBD2	-	TRBV27	TRBJ2-1	CASSLIGSSGTEYNEQFF	TGTGCCAGCAGTTTAATTGGGTCTAGCGGGACCGAATACAATGAGCAGTTCTTC
-	-	TRBV7-2	TRBJ1-5	CASSLSRGLNQPQHF	TGTGCCAGCAGCTTAAGCAGGGGCCTCAATCAGCCCCAGCATTTT
TRBD2	-	TRBV7-2	TRBJ2-1	CASSSGLHNNEQFF	TGTGCCAGCAGTAGCGGGCTTCACAACAATGAGCAGTTCTTC
-	-	TRBV6-5	TRBJ1-4	CASSYANRREKLFF	TGTGCCAGCAGTTATGCGAACAGAAGGGAAAAACTGTTTTTT
-	-	TRBV7-8	TRBJ1-6	CASSLVAGTQSPLHF	TGTGCCAGCAGCTTAGTGGCGGGGACGCAGTCACCCCTCCACTTT
-	-	TRBV18	TRBJ1-2	CASSDQSRDWYGYTF	TGTGCCAGCTCTGACCAAAGTAGGGACTGGTATGGCTACACCTTC
TRBD2	-	TRBV6-5	TRBJ2-1	CASSPTSGRGNEQFF	TGTGCCAGCAGCCCGACTAGCGGGAGGGGAAATGAGCAGTTCTTC
TRBD2	-	TRBV5-6	TRBJ2-1	CASSLTGTTQFF	TGTGCCAGCAGCTTAACTGGGACTACCCAGTTCTTC
-	-	TRBV7-8	TRBJ1-2	CASSTRRRQDYGYTF	TGTGCCAGCAGCACCCGAAGGAGGCAGGACTATGGCTACACCTTC
-	-	TRBV5-4	TRBJ2-1	CASSLVTRSNEQFF	TGTGCCAGCAGCTTGGTGACGCGGAGCAATGAGCAGTTCTTC
TRBD1	-	TRBV6-6	TRBJ2-7	CASSRYRPGQGTYEQYF	TGTGCCAGCAGCCGATATCGGCCGGGACAGGGCACCTACGAGCAGTACTTC
-	-	TRBV7-2	TRBJ1-1	CASSSQVGGNTEAFF	TGTGCCAGCAGCTCGCAGGTTGGTGGGAACACTGAAGCTTTCTTT
-	-	TRBV7-2	TRBJ1-4	CASSLEGRGEKLFF	TGTGCCAGCAGCTTAGAAGGAAGAGGAGAAAAACTGTTTTTT
TRBD2	-	TRBV5-4	TRBJ2-7	CASSLAGTSVFEQYF	TGTGCCAGCAGCTTGGCCGGGACTAGCGTTTTCGAGCAGTACTTC
-	-	TRBV5-1	TRBJ1-1	CASGASTGETEAFF	TGCGCCAGCGGGGCCAGTACGGGGGAGACTGAAGCTTTCTTT
-	-	TRBV5-1	TRBJ1-2	CASRTSNYGYTF	TGCGCCAGCCGGACAAGTAACTATGGCTACACCTTC
TRBD2	-	TRBV11-3	TRBJ2-5	CASSLGTSGSETQYF	TGTGCCAGCAGCTTGGGGACTAGCGGGAGTGAGACCCAGTACTTC
-	-	TRBV6-5	TRBJ1-5	CASSYWRDSNQPQHF	TGTGCCAGCAGTTACTGGAGAGATAGCAATCAGCCCCAGCATTTT
-	once	TRBV6-2/TRBV6-3	TRBJ1-5	CASSYSGLGRPQHF	TGTGCCAGCAGTTACTCTGGCCTCGGGAGGCCCCAGCATTTT
-	-	TRBV6-6	TRBJ2-3	CASSLRDTQYF	TGTGCCAGCAGTCTCCGGGATACGCAGTATTTT
-	-	TRBV5-1	TRBJ2-7	CASSALTSGEQYF	TGCGCCAGCAGCGCCCTGACTAGTGGGGAGCAGTACTTC